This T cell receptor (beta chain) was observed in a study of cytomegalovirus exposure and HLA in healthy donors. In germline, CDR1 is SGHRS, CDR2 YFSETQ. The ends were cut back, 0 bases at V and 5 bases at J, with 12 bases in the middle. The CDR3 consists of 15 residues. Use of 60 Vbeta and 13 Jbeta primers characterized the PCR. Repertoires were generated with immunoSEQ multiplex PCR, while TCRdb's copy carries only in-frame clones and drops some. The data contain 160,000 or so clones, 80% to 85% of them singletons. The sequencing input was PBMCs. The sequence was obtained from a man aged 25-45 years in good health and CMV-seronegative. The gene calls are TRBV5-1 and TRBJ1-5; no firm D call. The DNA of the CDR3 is TGCGCCAGCAGCTTGGTTCCGGGGAGCGATCAGCCCCAGCATTTT. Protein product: CASSLVPGSDQPQHF.